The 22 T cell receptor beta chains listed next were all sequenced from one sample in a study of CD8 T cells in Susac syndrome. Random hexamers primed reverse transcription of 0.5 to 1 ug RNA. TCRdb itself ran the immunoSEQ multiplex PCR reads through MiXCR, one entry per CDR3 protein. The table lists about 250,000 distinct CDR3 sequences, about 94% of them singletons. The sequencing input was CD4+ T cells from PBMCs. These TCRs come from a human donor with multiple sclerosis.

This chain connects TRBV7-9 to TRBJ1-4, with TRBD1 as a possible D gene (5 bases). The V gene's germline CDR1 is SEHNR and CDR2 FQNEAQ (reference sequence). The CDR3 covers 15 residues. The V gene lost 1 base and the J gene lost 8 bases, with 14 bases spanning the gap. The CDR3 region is CASSLDPGTGEKLFF. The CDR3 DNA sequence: TGTGCCAGCAGCTTAGACCCGGGGACCGGCGAAAAACTGTTTTTT.

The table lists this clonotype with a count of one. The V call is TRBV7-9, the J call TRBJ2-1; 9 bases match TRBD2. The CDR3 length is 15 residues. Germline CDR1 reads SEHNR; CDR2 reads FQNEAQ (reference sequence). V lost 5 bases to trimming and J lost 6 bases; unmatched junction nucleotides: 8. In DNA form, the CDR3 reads TGTGCCAGCAGCCCGCTGGGACTAGCTAGCAATGAGCAGTTCTTC. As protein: CASSPLGLASNEQFF.

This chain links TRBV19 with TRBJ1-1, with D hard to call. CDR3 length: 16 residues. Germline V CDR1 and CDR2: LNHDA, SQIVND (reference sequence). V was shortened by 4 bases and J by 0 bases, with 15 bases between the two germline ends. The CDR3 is CASSSPTRQMNTEAFF. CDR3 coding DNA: TGTGCCAGTAGTAGCCCCACCCGACAAATGAACACTGAAGCTTTCTTT.

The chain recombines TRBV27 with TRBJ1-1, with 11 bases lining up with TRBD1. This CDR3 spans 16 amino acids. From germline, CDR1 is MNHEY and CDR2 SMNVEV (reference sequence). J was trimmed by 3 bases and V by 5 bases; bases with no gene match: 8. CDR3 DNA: TGTGCCAGCAGTAAAGGACAGGGGGCGTTGGACACTGAAGCTTTCTTT. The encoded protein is CASSKGQGALDTEAFF.

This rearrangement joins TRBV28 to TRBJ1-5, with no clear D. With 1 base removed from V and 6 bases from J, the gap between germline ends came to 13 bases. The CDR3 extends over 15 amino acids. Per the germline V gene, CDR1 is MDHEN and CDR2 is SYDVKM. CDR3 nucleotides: TGTGCCAGCAGTTTATTGGGCCCGGCGGGTCAGCCCCAGCATTTT. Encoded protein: CASSLLGPAGQPQHF.

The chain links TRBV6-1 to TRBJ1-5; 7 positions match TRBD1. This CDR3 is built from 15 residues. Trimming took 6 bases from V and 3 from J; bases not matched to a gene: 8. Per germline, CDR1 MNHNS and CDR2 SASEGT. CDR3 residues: CASRRETGINQPQHF. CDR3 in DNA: TGTGCCAGCAGGCGGGAGACAGGGATCAATCAGCCCCAGCATTTT.

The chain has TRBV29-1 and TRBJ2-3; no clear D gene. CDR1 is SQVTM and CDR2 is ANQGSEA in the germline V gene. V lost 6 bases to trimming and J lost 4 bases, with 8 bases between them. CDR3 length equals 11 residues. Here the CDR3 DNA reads TGCAGCGTGTCACACCCAGATACGCAGTATTTT. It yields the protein CSVSHPDTQYF.

CDR3 nucleotides: TGTGCCAGCAGCCAGGCCACAGGGGGGAGAGAGACCCAGTACTTC. Translating gives CASSQATGGRETQYF. The chain couples TRBV3-1 to TRBJ2-5; 8 bases align to TRBD1. V trimming: 3 bases; J trimming: 4 bases; junction bases outside the gene matches: 7. The CDR3 spans 15 residues. Germline loops: CDR1 LGHDT, CDR2 YNNKEL (reference sequence).

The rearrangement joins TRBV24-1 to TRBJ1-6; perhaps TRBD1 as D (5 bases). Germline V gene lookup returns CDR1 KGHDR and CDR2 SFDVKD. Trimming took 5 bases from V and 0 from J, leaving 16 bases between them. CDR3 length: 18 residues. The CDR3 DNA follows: TGTGCCACCAGTGCCCGGGGCACTTCGAGCTCCTATAATTCACCCCTCCACTTT. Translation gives CATSARGTSSSYNSPLHF.

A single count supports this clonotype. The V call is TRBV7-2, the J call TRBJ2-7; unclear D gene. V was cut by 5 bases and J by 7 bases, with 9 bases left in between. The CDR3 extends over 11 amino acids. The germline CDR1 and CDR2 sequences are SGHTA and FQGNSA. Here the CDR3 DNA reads TGTGCCAGCAGCAACCCTTGGGAGCAGTACTTC. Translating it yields CASSNPWEQYF.

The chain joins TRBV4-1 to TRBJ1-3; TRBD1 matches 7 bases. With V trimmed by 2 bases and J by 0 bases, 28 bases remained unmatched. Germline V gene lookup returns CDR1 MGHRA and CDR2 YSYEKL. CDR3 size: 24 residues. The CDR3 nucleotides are TGCGCCAGCAGCCAATTCTGGATGCAAAGACCGGGACAGAGCCGGGTGGCCTCTGGAAACACCATATATTTT. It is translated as CASSQFWMQRPGQSRVASGNTIYF.

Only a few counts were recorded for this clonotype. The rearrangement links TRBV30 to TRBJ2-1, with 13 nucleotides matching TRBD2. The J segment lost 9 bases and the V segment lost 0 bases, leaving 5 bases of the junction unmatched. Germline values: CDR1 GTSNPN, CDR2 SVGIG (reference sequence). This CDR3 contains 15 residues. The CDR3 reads CAWSVLAGGGAEQFF. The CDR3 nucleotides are TGTGCCTGGAGTGTACTAGCGGGAGGGGGGGCTGAGCAGTTCTTC.

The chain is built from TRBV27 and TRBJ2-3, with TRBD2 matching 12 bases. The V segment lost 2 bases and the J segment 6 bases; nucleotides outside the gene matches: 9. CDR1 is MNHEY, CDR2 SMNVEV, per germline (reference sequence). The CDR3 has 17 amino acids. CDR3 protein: CASSLVVLAGGPDTQYF. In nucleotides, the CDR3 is TGTGCCAGCAGTTTAGTTGTCCTAGCGGGAGGGCCGGATACGCAGTATTTT.

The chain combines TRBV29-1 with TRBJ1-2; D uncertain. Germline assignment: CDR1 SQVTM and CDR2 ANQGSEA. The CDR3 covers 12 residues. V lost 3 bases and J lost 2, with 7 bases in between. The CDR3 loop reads CSVELGNYGYTF. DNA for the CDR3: TGCAGCGTTGAGTTGGGGAACTATGGCTACACCTTC.

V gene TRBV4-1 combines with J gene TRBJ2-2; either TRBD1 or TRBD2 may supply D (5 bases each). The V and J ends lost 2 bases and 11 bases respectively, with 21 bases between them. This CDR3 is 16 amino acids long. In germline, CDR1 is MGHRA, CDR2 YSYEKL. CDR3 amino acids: CASSQFDRPRGEELFF. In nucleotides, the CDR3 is TGCGCCAGCAGCCAATTCGATCGGCCTAGGGGAGAAGAGCTGTTTTTT.

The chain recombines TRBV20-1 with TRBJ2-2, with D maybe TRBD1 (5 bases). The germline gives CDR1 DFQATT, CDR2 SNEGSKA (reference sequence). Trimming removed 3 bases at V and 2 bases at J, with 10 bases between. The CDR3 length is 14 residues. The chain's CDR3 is CSASSQGNTGELFF. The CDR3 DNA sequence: TGCAGTGCTAGTTCGCAGGGCAACACCGGGGAGCTGTTTTTT.

DNA of the CDR3: TGTGCCAGCATCTCACGAGCGAACACTGAAGCTTTCTTT. Its protein product is CASISRANTEAFF. The chain is built from TRBV6-5 and TRBJ1-1; no firm D call. V lost 7 bases and J 1 base, leaving 10 bases between the germline ends. The CDR3 has 13 amino acids. Germline values: CDR1 MNHEY, CDR2 SVGAGI.

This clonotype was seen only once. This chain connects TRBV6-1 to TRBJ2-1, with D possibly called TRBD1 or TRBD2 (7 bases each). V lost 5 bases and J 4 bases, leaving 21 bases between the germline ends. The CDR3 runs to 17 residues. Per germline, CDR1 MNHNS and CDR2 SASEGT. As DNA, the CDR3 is TGTGCCAGCAGTCCCCGAGGAGGGAGGGGGCGGTACAATGAGCAGTTCTTC. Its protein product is CASSPRGGRGRYNEQFF.

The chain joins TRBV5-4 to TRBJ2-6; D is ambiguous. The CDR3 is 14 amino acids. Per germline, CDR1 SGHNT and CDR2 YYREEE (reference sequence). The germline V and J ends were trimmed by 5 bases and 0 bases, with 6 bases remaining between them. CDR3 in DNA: TGTGCCAGCAGAGCCGGCTCTGGGGCCAACGTCCTGACTTTC. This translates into CASRAGSGANVLTF.

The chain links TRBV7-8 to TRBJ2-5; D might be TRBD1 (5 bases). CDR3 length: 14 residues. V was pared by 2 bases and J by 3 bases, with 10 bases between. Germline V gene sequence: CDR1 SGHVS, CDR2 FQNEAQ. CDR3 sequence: CASSLSLGEETQYF. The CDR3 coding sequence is TGTGCCAGCAGCTTATCCCTAGGGGAAGAGACCCAGTACTTC.

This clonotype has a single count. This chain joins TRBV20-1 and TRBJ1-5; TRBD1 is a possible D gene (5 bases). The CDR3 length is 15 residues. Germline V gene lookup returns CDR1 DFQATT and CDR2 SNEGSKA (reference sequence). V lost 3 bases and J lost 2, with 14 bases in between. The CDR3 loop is CSAREGWDGNQPQHF. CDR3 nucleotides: TGCAGTGCTAGGGAGGGGTGGGACGGCAATCAGCCCCAGCATTTT.

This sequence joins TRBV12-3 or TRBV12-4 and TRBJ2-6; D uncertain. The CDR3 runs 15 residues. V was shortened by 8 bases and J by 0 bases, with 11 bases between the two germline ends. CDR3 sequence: CASAMKHSGANVLTF. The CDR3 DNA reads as TGTGCCAGCGCGATGAAACACTCTGGGGCCAACGTCCTGACTTTC.